Given below is one T cell receptor (beta chain) in context. Its antigen is as yet unknown. Time point noted: cycle 4 day 1 (C4D1), after 6 weeks of nivolumab. Each patient experienced a relapse that followed autologous stem cell transplantation, and brentuximab vedotin exposure varied. Germline CDR1 and CDR2: MNHNY and SVGAGI (reference sequence). The CDR3 is made up of 13 amino acids. V lost 6 bases to trimming and J lost 6 bases; unmatched junction nucleotides: 7. This sample is drawn from a study of PD-1 blockade in classical Hodgkin lymphoma. Whole-study results and caveats: Reasons behind the repertoire differences stay unclear, perhaps disease activity or earlier therapy. Complete responders showed a baseline diversity that resembled the diversity of newly diagnosed patients.

The assay was immunoSEQ multiplex PCR, and TCRdb's table has in-frame clones only and misses some. This sample has around 30,000 clones, with 72% found just once. The source material was peripheral blood mononuclear cells (PBMCs), sampled before the fourth cycle of nivolumab. The chain links TRBV6-6 to TRBJ1-2, with 7 bases identical to TRBD1. The TCR sequence derives from a human donor with classical Hodgkin lymphoma. CDR3 sequence: CASSHDRANGYTF. Here the CDR3 DNA reads TGTGCCAGCAGCCACGACAGGGCAAATGGCTACACCTTC.